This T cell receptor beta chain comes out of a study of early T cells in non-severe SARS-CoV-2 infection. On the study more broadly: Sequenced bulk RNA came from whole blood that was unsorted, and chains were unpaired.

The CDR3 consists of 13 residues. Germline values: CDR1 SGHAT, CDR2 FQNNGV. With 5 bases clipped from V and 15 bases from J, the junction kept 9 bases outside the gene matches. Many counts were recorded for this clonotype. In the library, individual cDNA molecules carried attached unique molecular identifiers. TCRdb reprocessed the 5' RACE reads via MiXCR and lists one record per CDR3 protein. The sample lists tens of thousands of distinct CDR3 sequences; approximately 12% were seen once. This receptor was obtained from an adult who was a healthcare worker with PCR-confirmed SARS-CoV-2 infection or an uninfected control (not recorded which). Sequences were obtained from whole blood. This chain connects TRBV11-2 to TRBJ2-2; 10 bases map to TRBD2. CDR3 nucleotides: TGTGCCAGCAGCCGAGTAACTAGCGGGACGGTGTTTTTT. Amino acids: CASSRVTSGTVFF.